The next 17 T cell receptor beta chains were all read from a single sample in a study of blood T cell repertoires in COVID-19 (dated by TCRdb to about 2020). Receptors were amplified or captured by the immunoSEQ multiplex PCR assay. TCRdb holds this immuneACCESS table with in-frame rearrangements only. Some clones are missing; in checked studies, unresolved V genes explain under half, and the rest has no known cause. The sample data list roughly 180,000 clones, and about 83% of these were observed just once. 7.7% of the sample comes from the top ten. The sample taken for sequencing was peripheral blood. All receptors come from a man aged 40-49 years who had recovered from COVID-19.

The chain links TRBV19 to TRBJ2-6, with 8 bases lining up with TRBD1. Germline values: CDR1 LNHDA, CDR2 SQIVND (reference sequence). V shed 3 bases, J shed 0 bases, and the junction held 4 bases outside the gene matches. The CDR3 is 17 amino acids. As DNA, the CDR3 is TGTGCCAGTAGTATCGGACAGGGATACTCTGGGGCCAACGTCCTGACTTTC. Protein: CASSIGQGYSGANVLTF.

This chain joins TRBV7-6 and TRBJ2-7; TRBD2 agrees at 12 bases. The CDR3 covers 17 residues. V trimming: 4 bases; J trimming: 4 bases; junction bases outside the gene matches: 11. Looked up from germline, CDR1 is SGHVS and CDR2 is FNYEAQ. The CDR3 is CASSYLGLAGPRYEQYF. The CDR3 bases are TGTGCCAGCAGCTACTTGGGACTAGCGGGTCCTAGATACGAGCAGTACTTC. Combining the CDR3 with reference TRBV7-6 and TRBJ2-7 gives the whole variable domain GAGVSQSPRYKVTKRGQDVALRCDPISGHVSLYWYRQALGQGPEFLTYFNYEAQQDKSGLPNDRFSAERPEGSISTLTIQRTEQRDSAMYRCASSYLGLAGPRYEQYFGPGTRLTVT.

The CDR3 here is CASSSAGAGKNIQYF. The CDR3 nucleotides are TGTGCCAGCAGTTCCGCCGGCGCGGGCAAAAACATTCAGTACTTC. The chain uses TRBV11-2 and TRBJ2-4, with D perhaps TRBD2 (5 bases). V was clipped by 6 bases and J by 3 bases, with 15 bases between them. Germline V gene data show CDR1 as SGHAT and CDR2 as FQNNGV. CDR3 length: 15 residues. The whole variable domain, filled in from reference TRBV11-2 and TRBJ2-4, reads EAGVAQSPRYKIIEKRQSVAFWCNPISGHATLYWYQQILGQGPKLLIQFQNNGVVDDSQLPKDRFSAERLKGVDSTLKIQPAKLEDSAVYLCASSSAGAGKNIQYFGAGTRLSVL.

This clone was observed a single time. The chain joins TRBV11-2 to TRBJ2-1; 7 bases line up with TRBD1. J was trimmed by 7 bases and V by 3 bases; bases with no gene match: 3. Germline values: CDR1 SGHAT, CDR2 FQNNGV. The CDR3 sequence is 13 residues long. This CDR3 reads CASSFTTGNEQFF. Here the CDR3 DNA reads TGTGCCAGCAGCTTCACGACAGGGAATGAGCAGTTCTTC.

The chain combines TRBV6-6 with TRBJ2-7; no definite D call. CDR3 length: 16 amino acids. CDR1 MNHNY and CDR2 SVGAGI come from the germline V gene (reference sequence). V lost 5 bases to trimming and J lost 2 bases, with 19 bases between them. The DNA for the CDR3 is TGTGCCAGCAGTACGCGTCGTCCGGTCCGAGCCTACGAGCAGTACTTC. It encodes CASSTRRPVRAYEQYF.

This clone was seen ten or more times. The rearrangement joins TRBV6-1 to TRBJ2-2; 9 bases fit TRBD2. With V trimmed by 3 bases and J by 8 bases, 7 bases remained unmatched. The CDR3 loop spans 15 amino acids. Germline loops: CDR1 MNHNS, CDR2 SASEGT. The CDR3 loop is CASSDSGGRRGELFF. In DNA, the CDR3 is TGTGCCAGCAGTGATAGCGGGGGCCGTAGGGGGGAGCTGTTTTTT.

This sequence joins TRBV28 and TRBJ2-7; D might be TRBD1 (6 bases). The V end was cut by 6 bases, the J end by 1 base, with 13 bases between. Per germline, CDR1 MDHEN and CDR2 SYDVKM. The CDR3 spans 14 residues. The CDR3 sequence: CASSLMGASYEQYF. The CDR3 nucleotides are TGTGCCAGCAGCCTGATGGGGGCTTCCTACGAGCAGTACTTC.

The J gene is TRBJ2-1, the V gene TRBV2; TRBD2 matches 11 bases. The CDR3 covers 15 residues. The germline CDR1 and CDR2 sequences are SNHLY and FYNNEI. V dropped 6 bases and J dropped 6; count of bases not matched to a gene: 7. CDR3 nucleotide sequence: TGTGCCAGCAGGCAACTAGCGGGGGTTTCCAATGAGCAGTTCTTC. It codes for CASRQLAGVSNEQFF. Using reference TRBV2 and TRBJ2-1 for the parts outside the CDR3, the full variable domain is EPEVTQTPSHQVTQMGQEVILRCVPISNHLYFYWYRQILGQKVEFLVSFYNNEISEKSEIFDDQFSVERPDGSNFTLKIRSTKLEDSAMYFCASRQLAGVSNEQFFGPGTRLTVL.

This chain connects TRBV29-1 to TRBJ1-2; the D gene is possibly TRBD1 (5 bases). This CDR3 spans 12 amino acids. CDR1 SQVTM and CDR2 ANQGSEA come from the germline V gene. Deletions cut 8 bases from V and 2 bases from J, with 12 bases between. The chain's CDR3 is CSYRKGNYGYTF. The CDR3 DNA is TGCAGCTACCGGAAGGGGAACTATGGCTACACCTTC.

The chain employs TRBV3-1 (or the pseudogene TRBV3-2) and TRBJ2-1, with 7 bases matching TRBD2. The germline gives CDR1 LGHDT, CDR2 YNNKEL (reference sequence). This CDR3 contains 14 residues. V shed 4 bases and J 7 bases; nucleotides not matched to a gene: 7. The CDR3 spells CASSLGWGGNEQFF. Here the CDR3 DNA reads TGTGCCAGCAGCCTAGGCTGGGGGGGAAATGAGCAGTTCTTC.

The chain is built from TRBV3-1 (or the pseudogene TRBV3-2) and TRBJ2-5; tentative D call: TRBD2 (5 bases). Trimming removed 3 bases at V and 3 bases at J, with 11 bases between. There are 14 residues in the CDR3. Germline V CDR1 and CDR2: LGHDT, YNNKEL (reference sequence). CDR3 residues: CASSHGVGKETQYF. CDR3 DNA: TGTGCCAGCAGCCACGGGGTGGGGAAAGAGACCCAGTACTTC.

V is TRBV4-2 and J is TRBJ2-3; possible D gene TRBD2, 7 bases. The length of the CDR3 is 16 residues. CDR1 and CDR2 (germline): LGHNA, YNFKEQ. V shed 0 bases and J shed 11 bases, with 21 bases lying between them. In DNA form, the CDR3 reads TGTGCCAGCAGCCAAGATCGGGGGGCCGCTAAGATAGGGCAGTATTTT. Protein: CASSQDRGAAKIGQYF.

The rearrangement links TRBV10-3 to TRBJ2-3; 7 positions agree with TRBD2. The CDR3 contains 14 residues. Germline CDR1 and CDR2: ENHRY and SYGVKD. V shed 6 bases, J shed 0 bases, and the junction held 3 bases outside the gene matches. CDR3 DNA sequence: TGTGCCATCAGCTTGGGGGGGAGCACAGATACGCAGTATTTT. It is translated as CAISLGGSTDTQYF.

This clone was detected once. The gene calls are TRBV27 and TRBJ1-6; no clear D. CDR3 length: 12 residues. The germline gives CDR1 MNHEY, CDR2 SMNVEV (reference sequence). V lost 3 bases to trimming and J lost 10 bases, with 7 bases between them. The chain's CDR3 is CASSFSGSPLHF. For the CDR3, the DNA is TGTGCCAGCAGTTTTAGCGGATCACCCCTCCACTTT.

This clone was detected a few times. The chain employs TRBV5-6 and TRBJ1-4; 7 bases are shared with TRBD1. Unmatched junction bases numbered 5, after V lost 0 bases and J lost 3 bases. Germline values: CDR1 SGHDT, CDR2 YYEEEE. The CDR3 is 16 amino acids. The chain's CDR3 is CASSLGPQGANEKLFF. CDR3 nucleotide sequence: TGTGCCAGCAGCTTGGGGCCCCAGGGGGCTAATGAAAAACTGTTTTTT.

The chain couples TRBV6-5 to TRBJ1-6; D is undetermined. The CDR3 runs to 11 residues. CDR1 MNHEY and CDR2 SVGAGI come from the germline V gene. Trimming pared 6 bases from V and 10 bases from J, leaving 7 bases between. The CDR3 bases are TGTGCCAGCAGGCGTGAATCACCCCTCCACTTT. Protein product: CASRRESPLHF.

CDR3 region: CASSLSQGRTRGTEAFF. The CDR3 DNA reads as TGTGCCAGCAGCTTGTCACAGGGACGAACAAGGGGGACTGAAGCTTTCTTT. This chain links TRBV5-5 with TRBJ1-1; the D gene is possibly TRBD1 (6 bases). V dropped 1 base and J dropped 5 bases, with 21 bases sitting between them. The V gene's germline CDR1 is SGHKS and CDR2 YYEKEE (reference sequence). The CDR3 extends over 17 amino acids. The full variable domain, completed using reference TRBV5-5 and TRBJ1-1, is DAGVTQSPTHLIKTRGQQVTLRCSPISGHKSVSWYQQVLGQGPQFIFQYYEKEERGRGNFPDRFSARQFPNYSSELNVNALLLGDSALYLCASSLSQGRTRGTEAFFGQGTRLTVV.